The clone carrying this TCR beta chain has a count of ten or more. The TCR beta CDR3 regions underwent amplification using RNA transcripts as the source. First-round RT-PCR of the TCR CDR3 relied on the HTBI primer set. Each CDR3 protein is one row after TCRdb ran MiXCR on the multiplex PCR reads. Of 250,000 to 300,000 distinct CDR3 sequences in the sample, approximately 19% were seen once. There are 16 residues in the CDR3. Trimming stripped 6 bases from V and 0 bases from J, with 15 bases between. CDR1 is MDHEN and CDR2 is SYDVKM in the germline V gene. In making diagnoses, clinical symptoms, serum thyroxine and TRAb, thyroid ultrasound and orbital computed tomography were all used. This entry is derived from a study of T cells in Graves' hyperthyroidism and ophthalmopathy.

The sample taken for sequencing was blood. This receptor was taken from a middle-aged man with Graves' ophthalmopathy. The chain links TRBV28 to TRBJ2-1; D possibly uses TRBD1 or TRBD2 (5 bases each). The CDR3 sequence is CASSPSGTASYNEQFF. DNA of the CDR3: TGTGCCAGCAGCCCCTCCGGGACGGCCTCCTACAATGAGCAGTTCTTC.